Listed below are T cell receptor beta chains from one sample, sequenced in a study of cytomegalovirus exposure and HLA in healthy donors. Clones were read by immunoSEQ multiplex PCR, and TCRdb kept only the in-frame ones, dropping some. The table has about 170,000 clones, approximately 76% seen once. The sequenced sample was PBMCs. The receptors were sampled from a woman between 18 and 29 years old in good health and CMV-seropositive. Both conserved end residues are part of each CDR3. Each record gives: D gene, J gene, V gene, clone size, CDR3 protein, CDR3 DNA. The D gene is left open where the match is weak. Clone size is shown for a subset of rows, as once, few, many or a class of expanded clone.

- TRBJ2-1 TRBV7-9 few CSMQLLTGAQYNEQFF TGTTCCATGCAACTTCTAACTGGAGCTCAGTACAATGAGCAGTTCTTC
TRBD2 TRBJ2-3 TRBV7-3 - CASSLAGGITDTQYF TGTGCCAGCAGCTTAGCGGGGGGGATTACAGATACGCAGTATTTT
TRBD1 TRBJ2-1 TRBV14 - CASSQRQGAGNEQFF TGTGCCAGCAGTCAACGACAGGGGGCGGGCAATGAGCAGTTCTTC
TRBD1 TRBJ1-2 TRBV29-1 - CSVAGQGNYGYTF TGCAGCGTGGCGGGACAGGGGAACTATGGCTACACCTTC
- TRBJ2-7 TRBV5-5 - CASSLEDSRFLYEQYF TGTGCCAGCAGCTTGGAGGACAGCCGATTTCTCTACGAGCAGTACTTC
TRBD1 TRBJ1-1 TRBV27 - CASSPIRGLMGLDTEAFF TGTGCCAGCAGTCCCATCAGGGGGCTTATGGGTTTGGACACTGAAGCTTTCTTT
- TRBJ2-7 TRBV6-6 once CASSQMGTVSSYEQYF TGTGCCAGCAGCCAAATGGGGACTGTCAGCTCCTACGAGCAGTACTTC
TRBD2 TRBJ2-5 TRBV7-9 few CASSLETSGQETQYF TGTGCCAGCAGCTTAGAGACTAGCGGTCAAGAGACCCAGTACTTC
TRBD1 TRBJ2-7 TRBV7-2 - CASSRLGQEAYEQYF TGTGCCAGCAGCCGCCTGGGACAGGAAGCCTACGAGCAGTACTTC
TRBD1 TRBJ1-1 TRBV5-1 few CASSGDSPTEAFF TGCGCCAGCAGCGGGGACAGTCCCACTGAAGCTTTCTTT
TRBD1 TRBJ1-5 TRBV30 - CAWSFDRGHQPQHF TGTGCCTGGAGTTTCGACAGGGGTCACCAGCCCCAGCATTTT
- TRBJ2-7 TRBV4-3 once CASSQDRGIYEQYF TGCGCCAGCAGCCAAGATCGGGGGATTTACGAGCAGTACTTC
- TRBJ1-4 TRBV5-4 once CASSLAGNEKLFF TGTGCCAGCAGCTTGGCAGGGAATGAAAAACTGTTTTTT
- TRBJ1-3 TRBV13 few CASSLGPPEYTIYF TGTGCCAGCAGCTTAGGACCCCCCGAGTACACCATATATTTT
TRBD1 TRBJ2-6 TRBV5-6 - CASSPGGQGYSGANVLTF TGTGCCAGCAGCCCAGGGGGACAGGGATACTCTGGGGCCAACGTCCTGACTTTC
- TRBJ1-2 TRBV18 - CASSPGRGYYGYTF TGTGCCAGCTCACCCGGAAGGGGATACTATGGCTACACCTTC
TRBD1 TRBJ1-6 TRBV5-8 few CASSADRVSPLHF TGTGCCAGCAGCGCGGACAGGGTGTCACCCCTCCACTTT
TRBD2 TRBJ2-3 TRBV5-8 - CASSLLATYTDTQYF TGTGCCAGCAGCCTACTAGCGACCTACACAGATACGCAGTATTTT
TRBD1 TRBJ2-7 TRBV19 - CASSPFGQGLYEQYF TGTGCCAGTAGTCCCTTCGGACAGGGCCTCTACGAGCAGTACTTC
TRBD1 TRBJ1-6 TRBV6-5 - CASSSPGQGQSPLHF TGTGCCAGCAGTTCTCCGGGACAGGGCCAGTCACCCCTCCACTTT
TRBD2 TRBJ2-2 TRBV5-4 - CASSNLGLENTGELFF TGTGCCAGCAGCAACCTGGGACTAGAAAACACCGGGGAGCTGTTTTTT
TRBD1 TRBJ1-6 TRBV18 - CASSAQGANNSPLHF TGTGCCAGCTCAGCGCAGGGGGCGAATAATTCACCCCTCCACTTT
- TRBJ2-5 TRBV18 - CASSPSGGMRETQYF TGTGCCAGCTCACCCAGTGGGGGGATGCGAGAGACCCAGTACTTC
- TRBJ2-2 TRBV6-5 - CASYATVNTGELFF TGTGCCAGCTATGCTACTGTGAACACCGGGGAGCTGTTTTTT
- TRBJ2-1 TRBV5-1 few CASSLGYSRFSSYNEQFF TGCGCCAGCAGCTTGGGTTATTCCCGATTTAGCTCCTACAATGAGCAGTTCTTC
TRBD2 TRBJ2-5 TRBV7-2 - CASSLRAGTSGGGGETQYF TGTGCCAGCAGCCTACGGGCCGGGACTAGCGGGGGGGGTGGAGAGACCCAGTACTTC
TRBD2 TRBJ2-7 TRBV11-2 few CASSFASGPYEQYF TGTGCCAGCAGCTTCGCTAGCGGACCCTACGAGCAGTACTTC
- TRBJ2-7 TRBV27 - CASSGLSRTGQYF TGTGCCAGCAGTGGACTCTCGAGAACGGGGCAGTACTTC
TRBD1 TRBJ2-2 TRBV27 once CASSLYSGTGVTGELFF TGTGCCAGCAGTTTATACTCCGGGACAGGGGTAACCGGGGAGCTGTTTTTT
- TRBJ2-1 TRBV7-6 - CASSSTGNEQFF TGTGCCAGCAGCTCAACTGGCAATGAGCAGTTCTTC
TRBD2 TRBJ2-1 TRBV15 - CATSTGGIGNEQFF TGTGCCACCAGTACGGGGGGGATAGGCAATGAGCAGTTCTTC
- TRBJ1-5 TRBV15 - CATSRDRSGGTGNQPQHF TGTGCCACCAGCAGAGATCGATCGGGGGGTACGGGCAATCAGCCCCAGCATTTT
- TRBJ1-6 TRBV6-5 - CASSYSEGVYNSPLHF TGTGCCAGCAGTTACTCGGAGGGAGTGTATAATTCACCCCTCCACTTT
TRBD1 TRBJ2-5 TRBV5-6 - CASSLQGDRGLRETQYF TGTGCCAGCAGCTTGCAAGGGGACAGGGGGCTGCGGGAGACCCAGTACTTC
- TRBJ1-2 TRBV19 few CASSTLEGFNYGYTF TGTGCCAGTAGTACTCTAGAGGGTTTTAACTATGGCTACACCTTC
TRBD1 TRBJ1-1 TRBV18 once CASSPSDRARSTEAFF TGTGCCAGCTCACCCTCCGACAGGGCCCGTTCCACTGAAGCTTTCTTT
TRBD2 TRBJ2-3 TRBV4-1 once CASSQDKYRLAGDTDTQYF TGCGCCAGCAGCCAAGATAAGTACCGACTAGCGGGGGACACAGATACGCAGTATTTT
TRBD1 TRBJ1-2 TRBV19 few CASSIGTGENYGYTF TGTGCCAGTAGTATTGGGACAGGGGAGAACTATGGCTACACCTTC
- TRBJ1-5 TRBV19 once CASSNFGGNQPQHF TGTGCCAGTAGTAACTTCGGGGGAAATCAGCCCCAGCATTTT
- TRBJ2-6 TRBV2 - CASRPGTLTISGANVLTF TGTGCCAGCAGACCCGGGACTTTGACAATCTCTGGGGCCAACGTCCTGACTTTC
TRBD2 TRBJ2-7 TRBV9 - CASSLTSGGTYEQYF TGTGCCAGCAGCCTTACTAGCGGGGGAACCTACGAGCAGTACTTC
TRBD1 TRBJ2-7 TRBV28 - CASSLDRGSSYEQYF TGTGCCAGCAGTCTGGACAGGGGAAGCTCCTACGAGCAGTACTTC
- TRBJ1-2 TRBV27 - CASSLAGNYGYTF TGTGCCAGCAGTTTGGCAGGGAACTATGGCTACACCTTC
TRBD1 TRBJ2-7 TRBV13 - CASSLRDRGLNEQYF TGTGCCAGCAGCTTAAGGGACAGGGGTTTAAACGAGCAGTACTTC
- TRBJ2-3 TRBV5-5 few CASSLNGDTQYF TGTGCCAGCAGCTTGAACGGTGATACGCAGTATTTT
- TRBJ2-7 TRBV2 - CARQGSGSSYEQYF TGTGCCCGCCAGGGATCCGGGAGCAGTTACGAGCAGTACTTC
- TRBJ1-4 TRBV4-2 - CASSQQDLGKLFF TGTGCCAGCAGCCAACAGGACTTGGGAAAACTGTTTTTT
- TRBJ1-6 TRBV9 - CASSGRSRGSNSPLHF TGTGCCAGCAGCGGTAGGTCCCGGGGAAGTAATTCACCCCTCCACTTT
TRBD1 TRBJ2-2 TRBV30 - CAWSVLGQGTGELFF TGTGCCTGGAGTGTACTGGGACAGGGCACCGGGGAGCTGTTTTTT
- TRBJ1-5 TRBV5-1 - CASSFESNQPQHF TGCGCCAGCAGCTTTGAGAGCAATCAGCCCCAGCATTTT
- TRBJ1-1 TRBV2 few CASSEDRRVAEAFF TGTGCCAGCAGTGAAGACAGGCGAGTCGCTGAAGCTTTCTTT
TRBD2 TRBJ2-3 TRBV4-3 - CASSLPLAGGPSTDTQYF TGCGCCAGCAGCCTTCCACTAGCGGGGGGCCCAAGCACAGATACGCAGTATTTT
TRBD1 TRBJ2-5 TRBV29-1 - CSGGQGGETQYF TGCAGCGGAGGACAGGGAGGAGAGACCCAGTACTTC
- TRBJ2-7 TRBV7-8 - CASSFRGGEYEQYF TGTGCCAGCAGCTTTCGCGGGGGCGAATACGAGCAGTACTTC
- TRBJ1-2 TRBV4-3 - CASSRQNYGYTF TGCGCCAGCAGCCGACAGAATTATGGCTACACCTTC
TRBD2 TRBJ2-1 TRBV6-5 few CASWRGRHEQFF TGTGCCAGCTGGCGGGGGAGGCATGAGCAGTTCTTC
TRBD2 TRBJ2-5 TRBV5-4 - CASSFFPTSGVIETQYF TGTGCCAGCAGCTTCTTTCCGACTAGCGGGGTTATTGAGACCCAGTACTTC
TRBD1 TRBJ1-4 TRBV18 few CASSPTGLKDEKLFF TGTGCCAGCTCGCCGACAGGGTTAAAGGATGAAAAACTGTTTTTT
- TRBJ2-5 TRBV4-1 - CASSQGRRGETQYF TGCGCCAGCAGCCAAGGTCGGCGGGGAGAGACCCAGTACTTC